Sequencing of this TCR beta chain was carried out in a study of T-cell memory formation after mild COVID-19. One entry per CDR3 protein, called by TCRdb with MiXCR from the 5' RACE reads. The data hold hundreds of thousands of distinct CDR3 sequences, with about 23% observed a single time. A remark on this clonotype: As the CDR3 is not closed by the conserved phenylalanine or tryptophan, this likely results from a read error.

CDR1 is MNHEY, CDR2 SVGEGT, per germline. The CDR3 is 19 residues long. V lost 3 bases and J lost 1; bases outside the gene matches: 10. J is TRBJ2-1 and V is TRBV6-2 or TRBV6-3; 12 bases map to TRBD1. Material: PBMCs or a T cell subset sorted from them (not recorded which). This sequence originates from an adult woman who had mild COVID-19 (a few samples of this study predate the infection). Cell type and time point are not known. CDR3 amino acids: CASSYSGTGGLGSYNEQFS. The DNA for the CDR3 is TGTGCCAGCAGTTATTCCGGGACAGGGGGCCTGGGGTCCTACAATGAGCAGTTCTCC.